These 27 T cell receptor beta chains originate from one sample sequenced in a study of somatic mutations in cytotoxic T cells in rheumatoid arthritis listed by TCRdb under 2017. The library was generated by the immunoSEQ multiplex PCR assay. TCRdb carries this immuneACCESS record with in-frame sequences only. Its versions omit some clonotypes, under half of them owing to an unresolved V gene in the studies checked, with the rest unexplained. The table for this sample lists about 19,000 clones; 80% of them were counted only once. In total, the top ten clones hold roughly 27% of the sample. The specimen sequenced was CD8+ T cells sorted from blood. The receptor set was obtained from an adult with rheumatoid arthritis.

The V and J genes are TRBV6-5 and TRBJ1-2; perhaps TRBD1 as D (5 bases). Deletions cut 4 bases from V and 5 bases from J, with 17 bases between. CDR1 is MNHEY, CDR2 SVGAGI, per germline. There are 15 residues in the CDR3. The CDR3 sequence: CASSLSLGRTYGYTF. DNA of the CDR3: TGTGCCAGCAGTTTAAGTTTGGGGCGGACATATGGCTACACCTTC.

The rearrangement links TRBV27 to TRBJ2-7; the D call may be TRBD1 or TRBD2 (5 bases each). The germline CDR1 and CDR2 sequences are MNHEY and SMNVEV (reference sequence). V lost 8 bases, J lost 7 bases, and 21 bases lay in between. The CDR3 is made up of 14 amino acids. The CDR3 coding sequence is TGTGCCAGCGGCTTGACAGAGTGGGAGCGGGAGCAGTACTTC. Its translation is CASGLTEWEREQYF.

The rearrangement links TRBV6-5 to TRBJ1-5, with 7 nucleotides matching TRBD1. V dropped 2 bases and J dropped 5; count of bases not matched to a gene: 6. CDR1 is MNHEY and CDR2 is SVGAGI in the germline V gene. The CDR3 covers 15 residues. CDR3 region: CASSYTRGLDQPQHF. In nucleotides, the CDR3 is TGTGCCAGCAGTTACACCAGGGGGTTGGATCAGCCCCAGCATTTT.

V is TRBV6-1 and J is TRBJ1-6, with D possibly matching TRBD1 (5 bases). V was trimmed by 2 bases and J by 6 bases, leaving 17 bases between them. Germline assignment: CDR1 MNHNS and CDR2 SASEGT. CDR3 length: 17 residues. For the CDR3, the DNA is TGTGCCAGCAGTGAAAGTAAACAGGTGCCGTTTAATTCACCCCTCCACTTT. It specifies CASSESKQVPFNSPLHF.

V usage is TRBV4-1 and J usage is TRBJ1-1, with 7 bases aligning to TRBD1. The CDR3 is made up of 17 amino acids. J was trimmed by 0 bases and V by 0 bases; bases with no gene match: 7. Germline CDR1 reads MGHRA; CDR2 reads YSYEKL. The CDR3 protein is CASSQEIGGGMNTEAFF. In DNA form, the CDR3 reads TGCGCCAGCAGCCAAGAAATAGGGGGCGGAATGAACACTGAAGCTTTCTTT.

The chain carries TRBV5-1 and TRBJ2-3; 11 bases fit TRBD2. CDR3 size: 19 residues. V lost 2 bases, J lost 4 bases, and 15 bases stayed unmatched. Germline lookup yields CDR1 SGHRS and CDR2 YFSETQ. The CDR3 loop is CASSFGNLGLAGSADTQYF. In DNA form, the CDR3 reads TGCGCCAGCAGCTTCGGGAATCTTGGACTAGCGGGCAGTGCAGATACGCAGTATTTT.

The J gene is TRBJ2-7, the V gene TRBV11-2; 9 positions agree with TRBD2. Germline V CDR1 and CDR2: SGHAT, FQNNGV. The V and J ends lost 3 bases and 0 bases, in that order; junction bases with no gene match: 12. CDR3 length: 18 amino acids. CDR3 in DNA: TGTGCCAGCAGCTTGGGGCCGGCGCGGGAGGGTAGCTCCTACGAGCAGTACTTC. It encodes CASSLGPAREGSSYEQYF.

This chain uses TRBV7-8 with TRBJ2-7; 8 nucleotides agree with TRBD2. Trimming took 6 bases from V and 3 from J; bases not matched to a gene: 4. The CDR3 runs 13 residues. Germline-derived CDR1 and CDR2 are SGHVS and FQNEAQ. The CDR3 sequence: CASSTGTSYEQYF. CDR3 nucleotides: TGTGCCAGCAGTACCGGGACTAGCTACGAGCAGTACTTC.

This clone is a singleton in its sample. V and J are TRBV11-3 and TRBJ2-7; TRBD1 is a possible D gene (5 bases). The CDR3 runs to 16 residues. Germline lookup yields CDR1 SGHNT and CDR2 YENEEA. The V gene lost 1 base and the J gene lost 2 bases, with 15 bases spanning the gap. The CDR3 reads CASSLVPQGPTYEQYF. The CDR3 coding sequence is TGTGCCAGCAGCTTAGTCCCTCAGGGTCCGACCTACGAGCAGTACTTC.

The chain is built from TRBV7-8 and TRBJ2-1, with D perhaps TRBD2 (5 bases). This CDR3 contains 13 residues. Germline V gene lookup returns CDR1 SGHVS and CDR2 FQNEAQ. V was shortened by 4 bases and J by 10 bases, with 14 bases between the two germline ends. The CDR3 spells CASSSAGSQEQFF. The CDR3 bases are TGTGCCAGCAGCTCGGCGGGTTCGCAAGAGCAGTTCTTC. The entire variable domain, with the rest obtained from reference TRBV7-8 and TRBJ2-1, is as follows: GAGVSQSPRYKVAKRGQDVALRCDPISGHVSLFWYQQALGQGPEFLTYFQNEAQLDKSGLPSDRFFAERPEGSVSTLKIQRTQQEDSAVYLCASSSAGSQEQFFGPGTRLTVL.

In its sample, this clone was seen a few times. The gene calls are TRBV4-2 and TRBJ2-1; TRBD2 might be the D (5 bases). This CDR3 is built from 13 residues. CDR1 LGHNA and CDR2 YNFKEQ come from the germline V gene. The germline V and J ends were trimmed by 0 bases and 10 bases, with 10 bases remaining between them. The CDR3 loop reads CASSQEDFWEQFF. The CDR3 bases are TGTGCCAGCAGCCAAGAGGACTTCTGGGAGCAGTTCTTC.

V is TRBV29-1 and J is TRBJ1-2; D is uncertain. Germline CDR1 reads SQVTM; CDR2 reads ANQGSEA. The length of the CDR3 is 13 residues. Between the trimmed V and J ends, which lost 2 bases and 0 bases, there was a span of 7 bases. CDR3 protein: CSVETLSNYGYTF. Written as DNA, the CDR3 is TGCAGCGTTGAAACTCTCTCTAACTATGGCTACACCTTC.

CDR3 amino acids: CASSLGQGRNTEAFF. The CDR3 DNA sequence: TGTGCCAGCAGCTTAGGACAAGGGCGAAACACTGAAGCTTTCTTT. V usage is TRBV13 and J usage is TRBJ1-1; no firm D call. The CDR3 spans 15 residues. CDR1 and CDR2 from the germline V gene are PRHDT and FYEKMQ (reference sequence). V shed 0 bases and J shed 2 bases, with 10 bases lying between them.

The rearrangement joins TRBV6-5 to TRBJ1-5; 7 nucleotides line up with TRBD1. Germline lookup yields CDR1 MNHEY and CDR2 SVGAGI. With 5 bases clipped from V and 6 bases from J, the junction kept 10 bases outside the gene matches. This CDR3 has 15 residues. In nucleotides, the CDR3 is TGTGCCAGCAGTCTCAACCGGGACAGCGGTCAGCCCCAGCATTTT. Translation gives CASSLNRDSGQPQHF.

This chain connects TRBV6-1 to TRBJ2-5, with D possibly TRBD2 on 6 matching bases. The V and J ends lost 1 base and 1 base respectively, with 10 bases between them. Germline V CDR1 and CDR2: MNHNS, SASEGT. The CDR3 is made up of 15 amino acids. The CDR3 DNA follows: TGTGCCAGCAGTGAAGTGGGGGGAGGCCAAGAGACCCAGTACTTC. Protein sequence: CASSEVGGGQETQYF.

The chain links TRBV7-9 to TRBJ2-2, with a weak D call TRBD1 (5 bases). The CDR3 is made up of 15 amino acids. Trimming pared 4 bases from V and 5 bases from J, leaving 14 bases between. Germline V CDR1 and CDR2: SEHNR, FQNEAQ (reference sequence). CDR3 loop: CASSSPPPGTGELFF. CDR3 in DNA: TGTGCCAGCAGCTCACCCCCGCCAGGGACCGGGGAGCTGTTTTTT.

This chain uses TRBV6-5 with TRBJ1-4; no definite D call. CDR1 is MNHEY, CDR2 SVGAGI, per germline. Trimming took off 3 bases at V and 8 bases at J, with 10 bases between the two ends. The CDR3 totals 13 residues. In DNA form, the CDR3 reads TGTGCCAGCAGTTATACAGAGCGGGAAAAACTGTTTTTT. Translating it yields CASSYTEREKLFF.

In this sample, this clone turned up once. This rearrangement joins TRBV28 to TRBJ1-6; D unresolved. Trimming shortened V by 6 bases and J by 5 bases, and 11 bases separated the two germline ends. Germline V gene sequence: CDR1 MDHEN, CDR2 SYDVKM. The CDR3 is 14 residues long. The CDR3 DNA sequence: TGTGCCAGCAGCCCAATTAGGAATAATTCACCCCTCCACTTT. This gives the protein CASSPIRNNSPLHF.

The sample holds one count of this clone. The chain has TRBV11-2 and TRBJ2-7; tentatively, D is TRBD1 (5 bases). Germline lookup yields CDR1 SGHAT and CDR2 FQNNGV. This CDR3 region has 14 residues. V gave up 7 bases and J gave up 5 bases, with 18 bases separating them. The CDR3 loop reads CASTIQGFVHEQYF. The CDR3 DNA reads TGTGCCAGCACCATCCAGGGATTTGTACACGAGCAGTACTTC. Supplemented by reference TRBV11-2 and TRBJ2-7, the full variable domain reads EAGVAQSPRYKIIEKRQSVAFWCNPISGHATLYWYQQILGQGPKLLIQFQNNGVVDDSQLPKDRFSAERLKGVDSTLKIQPAKLEDSAVYLCASTIQGFVHEQYFGPGTRLTVT.

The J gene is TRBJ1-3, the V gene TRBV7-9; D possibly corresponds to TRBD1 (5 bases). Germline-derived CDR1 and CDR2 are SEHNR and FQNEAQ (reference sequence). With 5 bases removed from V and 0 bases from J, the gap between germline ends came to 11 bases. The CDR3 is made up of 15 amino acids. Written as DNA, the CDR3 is TGTGCCAGCAGCCCGGGACGGAGCTCTGGAAACACCATATATTTT. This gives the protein CASSPGRSSGNTIYF.

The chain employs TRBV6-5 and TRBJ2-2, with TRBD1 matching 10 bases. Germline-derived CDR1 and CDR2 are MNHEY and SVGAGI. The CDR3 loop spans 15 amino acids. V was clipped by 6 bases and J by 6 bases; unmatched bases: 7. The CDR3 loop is CASSPGTGEAGELFF. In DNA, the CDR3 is TGTGCCAGCAGCCCCGGGACAGGGGAGGCCGGGGAGCTGTTTTTT.

The CDR3 here is CASSQEPGRASYQETQYF. The CDR3 DNA reads as TGTGCCAGCAGCCAAGAGCCGGGGAGGGCCTCGTACCAAGAGACCCAGTACTTC. The chain joins TRBV14 to TRBJ2-5; 7 bases align to TRBD2. J was trimmed by 0 bases and V by 0 bases; bases with no gene match: 10. This CDR3 is built from 18 residues. CDR1 and CDR2 from the germline V gene are SGHDN and FVKESK.

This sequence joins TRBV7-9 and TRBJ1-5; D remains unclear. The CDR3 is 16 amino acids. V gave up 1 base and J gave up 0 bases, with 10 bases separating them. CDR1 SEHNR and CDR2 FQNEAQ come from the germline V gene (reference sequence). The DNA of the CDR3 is TGTGCCAGCAGCTTAGATGGGGAGTATAGCAATCAGCCCCAGCATTTT. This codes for CASSLDGEYSNQPQHF. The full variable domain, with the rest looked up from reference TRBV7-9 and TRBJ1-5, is DTGVSQNPRHKITKRGQNVTFRCDPISEHNRLYWYRQTLGQGPEFLTYFQNEAQLEKSRLLSDRFSAERPKGSFSTLEIQRTEQGDSAMYLCASSLDGEYSNQPQHFGDGTRLSIL.

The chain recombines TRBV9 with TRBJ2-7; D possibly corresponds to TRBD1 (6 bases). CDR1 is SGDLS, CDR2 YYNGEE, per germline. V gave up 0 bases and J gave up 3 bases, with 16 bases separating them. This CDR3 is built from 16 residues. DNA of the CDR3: TGTGCCAGCAGCGTAGGGGTCGGGGACATCGACTACGAGCAGTACTTC. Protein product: CASSVGVGDIDYEQYF.

The DNA of the CDR3 is TGTGCCAGCAGTTCCGGGCCCGAGTACTTC. Translated: CASSSGPEYF. The chain carries TRBV5-8 and TRBJ2-7; D is undetermined. This CDR3 comprises 10 residues. Trimming took 5 bases from V and 11 from J, leaving 11 bases between them. Germline CDR1 is SGHTS and CDR2 is YDEGEE.

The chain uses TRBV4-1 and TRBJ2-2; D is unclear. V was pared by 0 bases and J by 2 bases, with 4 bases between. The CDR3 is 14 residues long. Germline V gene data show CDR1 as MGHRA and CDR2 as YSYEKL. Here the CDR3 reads CASSQDSNTGELFF. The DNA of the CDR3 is TGCGCCAGCAGCCAAGATTCAAACACCGGGGAGCTGTTTTTT.

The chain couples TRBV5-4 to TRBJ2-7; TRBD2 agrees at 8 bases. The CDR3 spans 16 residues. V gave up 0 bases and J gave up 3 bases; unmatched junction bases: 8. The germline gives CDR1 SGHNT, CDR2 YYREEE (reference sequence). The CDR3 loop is CASSLGAGGAIYEQYF. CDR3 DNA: TGTGCCAGCAGCTTGGGCGCCGGGGGGGCCATCTACGAGCAGTACTTC. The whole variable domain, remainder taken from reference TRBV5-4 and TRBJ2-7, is ETGVTQSPTHLIKTRGQQVTLRCSSQSGHNTVSWYQQALGQGPQFIFQYYREEENGRGNFPPRFSGLQFPNYSSELNVNALELDDSALYLCASSLGAGGAIYEQYFGPGTRLTVT.